This entry lists 32 T cell receptor beta chains sequenced from one sample in a study of CD8+ T cells in alopecia areata. RNA was extracted and reverse transcribed into cDNA as the sequencing template. Method: immunoSEQ multiplex PCR; TCRdb's copy keeps in-frame clones and lacks some. The table has fewer than 250,000 clones, 30% to 40% seen once. Treatment noted: oral pan-JAK inhibitor, 5-10 mg twice daily. The material sequenced was CD4+ T cells sorted from blood, taken at approximately week 34, from a patient treated with tofacitinib. These receptors all stem from a human donor with alopecia areata.

This clone showed up just once. The rearrangement uses TRBV5-1 and TRBJ1-1; D is perhaps TRBD1 (5 bases). Trimming removed 6 bases from V and 5 bases from J, with 17 bases in between. Germline assignment: CDR1 SGHRS and CDR2 YFSETQ. This CDR3 comprises 14 residues. In DNA form, the CDR3 reads TGCGCCAGCACTCGTGGGGGTTTTCGAACTGAAGCTTTCTTT. Amino acid sequence: CASTRGGFRTEAFF.

The chain recombines TRBV6-5 with TRBJ1-2, with TRBD1 as a possible D gene (6 bases). V lost 7 bases and J 1 base, leaving 10 bases between the germline ends. The CDR3 consists of 13 residues. Germline assignment: CDR1 MNHEY and CDR2 SVGAGI. This CDR3 reads CASIGQNNYGYTF. In nucleotides, the CDR3 is TGTGCCAGCATTGGACAGAATAACTATGGCTACACCTTC.

This sequence joins TRBV6-5 and TRBJ1-4, with D hard to call. CDR3 length: 11 amino acids. The V end lost 8 bases, the J end lost 10 bases, and 11 bases lay between the germline ends. CDR1 is MNHEY, CDR2 SVGAGI, per germline. CDR3 amino acids: CASSEWGKLFF. The CDR3 DNA sequence: TGTGCCAGCTCAGAGTGGGGAAAACTGTTTTTT.

Ten or more counts support this clone. V usage is TRBV5-4 and J usage is TRBJ2-3; the D gene is possibly TRBD2 (6 bases). The germline V gene encodes CDR1 SGHNT and CDR2 YYREEE (reference sequence). V was pared by 4 bases and J by 0 bases, with 15 bases between. The CDR3 runs to 16 residues. The CDR3 loop is CASSAAGMRSTDTQYF. The CDR3 DNA sequence: TGTGCCAGCAGCGCCGCGGGGATGAGGAGCACAGATACGCAGTATTTT.

The rearrangement links TRBV30 to TRBJ1-1, with a tentative D call TRBD1 (5 bases). The V and J ends lost 3 bases and 7 bases respectively, with 18 bases between them. The CDR3 has 14 amino acids. Germline V gives CDR1 GTSNPN, CDR2 SVGIG (reference sequence). CDR3: CAWSGHGARGEAFF. DNA for the CDR3: TGTGCCTGGAGCGGGCATGGGGCACGGGGTGAAGCTTTCTTT.

The chain employs TRBV6-5 and TRBJ2-5, with D possibly called TRBD1 or TRBD2 (5 bases each). The CDR3 loop spans 13 amino acids. CDR1 and CDR2 from the germline V gene are MNHEY and SVGAGI. V lost 4 bases, J lost 1 base, and 7 bases lay in between. CDR3 DNA: TGTGCCAGCAGTTTTGGGGGCCAAGAGACCCAGTACTTC. Translation: CASSFGGQETQYF.

The CDR3 DNA reads TGTGCCATCAGTGAGTCGACAACCGCCACTGAAGCTTTCTTT. This sequence encodes CAISESTTATEAFF. This rearrangement joins TRBV10-3 to TRBJ1-1; unclear D gene. This CDR3 has 14 residues. Germline assignment: CDR1 ENHRY and CDR2 SYGVKD. The V end lost 0 bases, the J end lost 4 bases, and 9 bases lay between the germline ends.

The J gene is TRBJ2-2, the V gene TRBV9, with unresolved D. Germline V gives CDR1 SGDLS, CDR2 YYNGEE. CDR3 size: 14 residues. V lost 3 bases and J 6 bases, leaving 12 bases between the germline ends. For the CDR3, the DNA is TGTGCCAGCAGCGGGACCGCAGTTCCCGGGGAGCTGTTTTTT. Residues: CASSGTAVPGELFF.

The chain carries TRBV15 and TRBJ2-7, with D maybe TRBD1 (6 bases). CDR3 length: 12 residues. Germline CDR1 is LNHNV and CDR2 is YYDKDF (reference sequence). The V end was cut by 8 bases, the J end by 0 bases, with 8 bases between. The CDR3 sequence: CATQGHSYEQYF. CDR3 nucleotide sequence: TGTGCCACCCAGGGGCACTCCTACGAGCAGTACTTC. Looking up the rest from reference TRBV15 and TRBJ2-7 gives the full variable domain: DAMVIQNPRYQVTQFGKPVTLSCSQTLNHNVMYWYQQKSSQAPKLLFHYYDKDFNNEADTPDNFQSRRPNTSFCFLDIRSPGLGDTAMYLCATQGHSYEQYFGPGTRLTVT.

The V and J genes are TRBV7-2 and TRBJ2-7, with 7 bases identical to TRBD1. The CDR3 length is 14 residues. V dropped 5 bases and J dropped 6; count of bases not matched to a gene: 10. Germline assignment: CDR1 SGHTA and CDR2 FQGNSA. The CDR3 bases are TGTGCCAGCAGCCTGACAGGGAGTTCTGGCGAGCAGTACTTC. Protein product: CASSLTGSSGEQYF.

This clone appeared a few times. The chain employs TRBV18 and TRBJ1-2; no clear D gene. Germline loops: CDR1 KGHSH, CDR2 LQKENI. V lost 0 bases and J 4 bases, leaving 6 bases between the germline ends. The CDR3 extends over 13 amino acids. CDR3 loop: CASSPPDVYGYTF. As DNA, the CDR3 is TGTGCCAGCTCACCACCGGATGTCTATGGCTACACCTTC.

The chain has TRBV4-2 and TRBJ1-2; D not resolved. This CDR3 has 14 residues. Looked up from germline, CDR1 is LGHNA and CDR2 is YNFKEQ. With 1 base removed from V and 8 bases from J, the gap between germline ends came to 14 bases. CDR3 sequence: CASSQVDNIGGYTF. In DNA, the CDR3 is TGTGCCAGCAGCCAAGTCGACAACATAGGGGGCTACACCTTC.

In DNA form, the CDR3 reads TGCAGCGCCCGGGACAGGGGCCCCTACGAGCAGTACTTC. It translates to CSARDRGPYEQYF. This sequence joins TRBV29-1 and TRBJ2-7; 10 bases map to TRBD1. CDR3 size: 13 residues. Germline V gene data show CDR1 as SQVTM and CDR2 as ANQGSEA. Trimming at V came to 7 bases and at J to 2 bases, leaving 5 bases not matched to a gene.

CDR3: CSVPGTQYF. The CDR3 DNA reads TGCAGCGTTCCTGGAACGCAGTATTTT. The chain carries TRBV29-1 and TRBJ2-3; D gene ambiguous. Germline values: CDR1 SQVTM, CDR2 ANQGSEA. CDR3 length: 9 residues. With 5 bases removed from V and 9 bases from J, the gap between germline ends came to 6 bases.

This clone was detected a few times. V and J are TRBV29-1 and TRBJ1-1; 9 bases are shared with TRBD1. This CDR3 is 12 amino acids long. CDR1 and CDR2 (germline): SQVTM, ANQGSEA. V trimming: 6 bases; J trimming: 13 bases; junction bases outside the gene matches: 12. For the CDR3, the DNA is TGCAGCGTAAGGACAGGGGCCCCTGTGAGTTTCTTT. Encoded protein: CSVRTGAPVSFF.

The V gene is TRBV19, the J gene TRBJ2-7; the D gene is possibly TRBD2 (5 bases). Trimming stripped 5 bases from V and 2 bases from J, with 13 bases between. The length of the CDR3 is 14 residues. Germline CDR1 reads LNHDA; CDR2 reads SQIVND (reference sequence). The CDR3 here is CASSATTPTYEQYF. The CDR3 nucleotides read TGTGCCAGTAGTGCGACTACTCCGACCTACGAGCAGTACTTC.

This chain connects TRBV27 to TRBJ2-6, with D unclear. This CDR3 is 14 amino acids long. Trimming took 5 bases from V and 2 from J, leaving 7 bases between them. Germline lookup yields CDR1 MNHEY and CDR2 SMNVEV (reference sequence). The CDR3 loop reads CASSEFAGANVLTF. The CDR3 DNA reads as TGTGCCAGCAGTGAGTTTGCTGGGGCCAACGTCCTGACTTTC.

This clone has just a few counts. This chain uses TRBV7-9 with TRBJ1-2, with no clear D. The V and J ends lost 7 bases and 4 bases respectively, with 13 bases between them. Germline values: CDR1 SEHNR, CDR2 FQNEAQ (reference sequence). The CDR3 extends over 13 amino acids. The CDR3 DNA reads TGTGCCAGCACCCAGATGTGGGGCTATGGCTACACCTTC. It codes for CASTQMWGYGYTF.

The V and J genes are TRBV6-5 and TRBJ2-5, with D unclear. Germline CDR1 MNHEY, CDR2 SVGAGI. Trimming removed 7 bases at V and 0 bases at J, with 9 bases between. The CDR3 is 13 amino acids. The CDR3 reads CASTDTNQETQYF. CDR3 coding DNA: TGTGCCAGCACCGACACTAACCAAGAGACCCAGTACTTC.

A few counts support this clone. The CDR3 DNA reads TGTGCCAGCTCACATGACAGGGTTTACGAGCAGTACTTC. Translated: CASSHDRVYEQYF. The rearrangement uses TRBV18 and TRBJ2-7, with 7 bases that match TRBD1. Trimming took 4 bases from V and 4 from J; bases not matched to a gene: 4. Looked up from germline, CDR1 is KGHSH and CDR2 is LQKENI. CDR3 size: 13 residues.

This clone was seen more than once but under ten times. The rearrangement links TRBV28 to TRBJ1-1; D possibly corresponds to TRBD1 (5 bases). The CDR3 totals 13 residues. Trimming cost V 2 bases and J 8 bases, with 12 bases left between them. Germline CDR1 MDHEN, CDR2 SYDVKM. This CDR3 reads CASSLDRTREAFF. CDR3 nucleotide sequence: TGTGCCAGCAGTTTAGACAGAACCAGGGAAGCTTTCTTT.

CDR3 sequence reads: CASSQQITSGGTDTQYF. The CDR3 nucleotides read TGTGCCAGCAGCCAACAGATTACTAGCGGGGGCACAGATACGCAGTATTTT. The gene calls are TRBV7-2 and TRBJ2-3, with 10 bases lining up with TRBD2. Germline V gene sequence: CDR1 SGHTA, CDR2 FQGNSA. V shed 5 bases, J shed 1 base, and the junction held 9 bases outside the gene matches. This CDR3 comprises 17 residues.

This clone was seen more than once but under ten times. This chain links TRBV19 with TRBJ1-2; D may be TRBD1 (5 bases). This CDR3 is 15 amino acids long. Germline CDR1 reads LNHDA; CDR2 reads SQIVND (reference sequence). Between the trimmed V and J ends, which lost 1 base and 4 bases, there was a span of 13 bases. The chain's CDR3 is CASSIGGLGAYGYTF. Here the CDR3 DNA reads TGTGCCAGTAGTATAGGGGGCCTTGGCGCCTATGGCTACACCTTC.

This clone was found a few times. This chain connects TRBV5-1 to TRBJ2-1; 7 nucleotides agree with TRBD1. V trimming: 4 bases; J trimming: 6 bases; junction bases outside the gene matches: 7. The CDR3 consists of 14 residues. CDR1 SGHRS and CDR2 YFSETQ come from the germline V gene. The CDR3, as DNA: TGCGCCAGCAGCGAAGGGGGACAGCTCAATGAGCAGTTCTTC. Translation: CASSEGGQLNEQFF.

This clone was seen once. This rearrangement joins TRBV5-6 to TRBJ2-2; no clear D gene. Per the germline V gene, CDR1 is SGHDT and CDR2 is YYEEEE. The CDR3 runs 14 residues. V gave up 3 bases and J gave up 5 bases, with 11 bases separating them. The CDR3 DNA sequence: TGTGCCAGCAGCTCGAGGTGGAGAACCGGGGAGCTGTTTTTT. Its protein is CASSSRWRTGELFF.

The chain carries TRBV5-4 and TRBJ1-5; weak D call: TRBD1 (5 bases). The CDR3 has 13 amino acids. Trimming took off 3 bases at V and 7 bases at J, with 11 bases between the two ends. Germline CDR1 reads SGHNT; CDR2 reads YYREEE (reference sequence). CDR3 region: CASSSGGDQPQHF. CDR3 in DNA: TGTGCCAGCAGCTCTGGGGGGGACCAGCCCCAGCATTTT. Variable domain in full (rest from reference TRBV5-4 and TRBJ1-5): ETGVTQSPTHLIKTRGQQVTLRCSSQSGHNTVSWYQQALGQGPQFIFQYYREEENGRGNFPPRFSGLQFPNYSSELNVNALELDDSALYLCASSSGGDQPQHFGDGTRLSIL.

V and J are TRBV6-1 and TRBJ1-2; the D is unclear. The ends were cut back, 5 bases at V and 4 bases at J, with 11 bases in the middle. CDR3 length: 13 residues. Germline-derived CDR1 and CDR2 are MNHNS and SASEGT. CDR3 protein: CASSPGSSYGYTF. The CDR3 coding sequence is TGTGCCAGCAGTCCCGGTTCTTCCTATGGCTACACCTTC.

The chain employs TRBV7-2 and TRBJ2-2, with D possibly TRBD2 on 5 matching bases. CDR3 length equals 16 residues. In germline, CDR1 is SGHTA, CDR2 FQGNSA. The ends were cut back, 5 bases at V and 2 bases at J, with 15 bases in the middle. DNA for the CDR3: TGTGCCAGCAGCCGTATCCCGGGATATAACACCGGGGAGCTGTTTTTT. It translates to CASSRIPGYNTGELFF. The entire variable domain, with the rest obtained from reference TRBV7-2 and TRBJ2-2, is as follows: GAGVSQSPSNKVTEKGKDVELRCDPISGHTALYWYRQSLGQGLEFLIYFQGNSAPDKSGLPSDRFSAERTGGSVSTLTIQRTQQEDSAVYLCASSRIPGYNTGELFFGEGSRLTVL.

The V and J genes are TRBV30 and TRBJ2-2; the D gene is possibly TRBD1 (6 bases). V shed 4 bases and J shed 8 bases, with 17 bases lying between them. This CDR3 contains 14 residues. Germline CDR1 and CDR2: GTSNPN and SVGIG (reference sequence). The DNA for the CDR3 is TGTGCCTGGATCGGCAGGGGCCTGGGAGGGGAGCTGTTTTTT. Its protein product is CAWIGRGLGGELFF.

This clone was counted once. The chain couples TRBV7-3 to TRBJ2-2, with D perhaps assigned TRBD1 or TRBD2 (6 bases each). The CDR3 covers 15 residues. V was pared by 3 bases and J by 3 bases, with 11 bases between. Germline V gives CDR1 SGHTA, CDR2 FQGTGA. The CDR3 region has the DNA TGTGCCAGCAGCTTGAACGGGGGCCACACCGGGGAGCTGTTTTTT. The encoded protein is CASSLNGGHTGELFF.

The chain couples TRBV11-2 to TRBJ2-7; D ambiguous. Germline V CDR1 and CDR2: SGHAT, FQNNGV. The CDR3 length is 14 residues. V was cut by 4 bases and J by 3 bases, with 13 bases left in between. CDR3 coding DNA: TGTGCCAGCAGCTCGAATCTAGGATACTACGAGCAGTACTTC. Protein sequence: CASSSNLGYYEQYF.

This rearrangement joins TRBV30 to TRBJ2-5; TRBD1 agrees at 8 bases. The J call may be faulty, since TRBJ2-7 better matches the DNA end. Germline CDR1 reads GTSNPN; CDR2 reads SVGIG (reference sequence). This CDR3 is built from 12 residues. The CDR3 reads CAWNRGNYEQYF. The CDR3, as DNA: TGTGCCTGGAACAGGGGGAACTACGAGCAGTACTTC.